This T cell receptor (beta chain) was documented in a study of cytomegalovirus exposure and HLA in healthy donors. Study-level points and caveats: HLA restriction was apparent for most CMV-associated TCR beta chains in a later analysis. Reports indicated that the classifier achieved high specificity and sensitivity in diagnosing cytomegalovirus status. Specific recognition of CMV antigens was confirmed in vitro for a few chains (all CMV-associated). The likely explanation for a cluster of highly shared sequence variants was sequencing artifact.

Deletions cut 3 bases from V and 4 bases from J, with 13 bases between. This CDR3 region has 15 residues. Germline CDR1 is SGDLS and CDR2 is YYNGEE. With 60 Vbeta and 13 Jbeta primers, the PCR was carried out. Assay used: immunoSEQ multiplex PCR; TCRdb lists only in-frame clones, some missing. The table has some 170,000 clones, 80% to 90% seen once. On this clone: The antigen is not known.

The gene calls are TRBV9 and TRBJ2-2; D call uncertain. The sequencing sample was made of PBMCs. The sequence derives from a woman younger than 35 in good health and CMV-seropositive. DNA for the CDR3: TGTGCCAGCAGCGGTCTAGGCGGAACCACCGGGGAGCTGTTTTTT. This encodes CASSGLGGTTGELFF. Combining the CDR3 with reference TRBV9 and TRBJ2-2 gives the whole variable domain DSGVTQTPKHLITATGQRVTLRCSPRSGDLSVYWYQQSLDQGLQFLIQYYNGEERAKGNILERFSAQQFPDLHSELNLSSLELGDSALYFCASSGLGGTTGELFFGEGSRLTVL.